This TCR beta chain emerged from a study of control samples from healthy donors and cancer patients. The CDR3 sequence is 15 residues long. Deletions cut 7 bases from V and 4 bases from J, with 17 bases between. The germline gives CDR1 LNHDA, CDR2 SQIVND (reference sequence). Assay: immunoSEQ multiplex PCR; the TCRdb copy retains only in-frame clones and omits some. The sample carries fewer than 150,000 clones, more than 85% recorded once. The chain carries TRBV19 and TRBJ1-5; maybe TRBD1 (6 bases). The TCR was taken from a man between 18 and 29 years old in good health. Sequencing was carried out using blood. This CDR3 reads CASTPVLGGNQPQHF. Written as DNA, the CDR3 is TGTGCCAGTACCCCTGTGCTAGGGGGTAATCAGCCCCAGCATTTT.